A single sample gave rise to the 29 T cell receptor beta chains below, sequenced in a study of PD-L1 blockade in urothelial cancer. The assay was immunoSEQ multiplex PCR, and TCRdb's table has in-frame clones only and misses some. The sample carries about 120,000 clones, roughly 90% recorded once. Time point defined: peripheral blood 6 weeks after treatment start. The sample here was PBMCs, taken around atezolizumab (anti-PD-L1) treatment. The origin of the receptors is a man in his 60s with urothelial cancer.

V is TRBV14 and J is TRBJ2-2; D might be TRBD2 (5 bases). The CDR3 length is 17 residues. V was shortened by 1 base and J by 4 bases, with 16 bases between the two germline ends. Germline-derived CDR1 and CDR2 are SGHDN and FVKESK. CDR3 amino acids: CASSQGSGIFGTGELFF. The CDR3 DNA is TGTGCCAGCAGCCAAGGCTCGGGGATATTTGGCACCGGGGAGCTGTTTTTT.

CDR3 protein: CASSASTGMNEKLFF. CDR3 bases: TGTGCCAGCAGTGCCTCGACAGGGATGAATGAAAAACTGTTTTTT. The V gene is TRBV6-4, the J gene TRBJ1-4; 7 nucleotides align to TRBD1. The V gene end was trimmed by 4 bases and the J gene end by 5 bases; junction bases not matched to a gene: 7. The CDR3 totals 15 residues. Per the germline V gene, CDR1 is MRHNA and CDR2 is SNTAGT.

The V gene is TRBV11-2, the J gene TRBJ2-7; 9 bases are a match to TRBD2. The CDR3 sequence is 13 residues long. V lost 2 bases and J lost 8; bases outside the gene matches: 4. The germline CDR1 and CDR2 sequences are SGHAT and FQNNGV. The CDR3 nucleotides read TGTGCCAGCAGCTTATCACTAGCGGGTAAGCAGTACTTC. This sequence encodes CASSLSLAGKQYF.

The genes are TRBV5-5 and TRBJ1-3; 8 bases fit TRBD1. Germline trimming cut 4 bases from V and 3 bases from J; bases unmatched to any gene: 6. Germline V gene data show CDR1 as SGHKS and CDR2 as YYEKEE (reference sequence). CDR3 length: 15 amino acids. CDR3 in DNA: TGTGCCAGCAGCGGGGGACAGGCAATTGGAAACACCATATATTTT. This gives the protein CASSGGQAIGNTIYF.

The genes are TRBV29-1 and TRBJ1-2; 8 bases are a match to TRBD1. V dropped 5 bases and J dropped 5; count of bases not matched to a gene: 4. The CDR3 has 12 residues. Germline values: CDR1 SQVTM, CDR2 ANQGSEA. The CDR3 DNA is TGCAGCGTTCATACAGGGGGTTATGGCTACACCTTC. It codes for CSVHTGGYGYTF.

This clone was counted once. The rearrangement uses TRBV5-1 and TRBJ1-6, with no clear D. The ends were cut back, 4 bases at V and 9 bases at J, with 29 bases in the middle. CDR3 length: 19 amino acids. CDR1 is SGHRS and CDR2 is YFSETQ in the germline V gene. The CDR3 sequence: CASSRFPPLQSGETSPLHF. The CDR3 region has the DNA TGCGCCAGCAGCCGGTTCCCCCCCCTCCAGTCGGGAGAGACTTCACCCCTCCACTTT.

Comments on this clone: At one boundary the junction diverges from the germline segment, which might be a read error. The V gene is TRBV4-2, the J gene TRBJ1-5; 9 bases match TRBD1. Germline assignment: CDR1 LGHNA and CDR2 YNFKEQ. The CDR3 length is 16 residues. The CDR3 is CASSQGDRASSQPQHF. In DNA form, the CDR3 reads TGTGCCAGCAGCCAAGGGGACAGGGCTAGCAGTCAGCCCCAGCATTTT.

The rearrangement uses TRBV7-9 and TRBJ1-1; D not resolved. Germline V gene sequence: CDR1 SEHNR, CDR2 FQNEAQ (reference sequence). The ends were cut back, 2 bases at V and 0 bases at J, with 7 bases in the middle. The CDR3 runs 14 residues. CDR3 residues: CASSLSGMNTEAFF. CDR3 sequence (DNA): TGTGCCAGCAGCTTATCGGGAATGAACACTGAAGCTTTCTTT.

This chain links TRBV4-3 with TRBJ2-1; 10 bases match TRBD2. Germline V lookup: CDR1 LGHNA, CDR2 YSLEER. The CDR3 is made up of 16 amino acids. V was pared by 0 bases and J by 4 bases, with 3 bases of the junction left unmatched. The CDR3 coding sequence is TGCGCCAGCAGCCAAGATGGGACTAGCGCGTACAATGAGCAGTTCTTC. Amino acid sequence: CASSQDGTSAYNEQFF.

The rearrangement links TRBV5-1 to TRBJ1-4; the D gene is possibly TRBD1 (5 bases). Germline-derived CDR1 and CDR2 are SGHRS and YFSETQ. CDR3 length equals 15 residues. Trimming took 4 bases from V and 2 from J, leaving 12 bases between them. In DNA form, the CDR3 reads TGCGCCAGCAGCCGATCCAGGGCGACTAATGAAAAACTGTTTTTT. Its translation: CASSRSRATNEKLFF.

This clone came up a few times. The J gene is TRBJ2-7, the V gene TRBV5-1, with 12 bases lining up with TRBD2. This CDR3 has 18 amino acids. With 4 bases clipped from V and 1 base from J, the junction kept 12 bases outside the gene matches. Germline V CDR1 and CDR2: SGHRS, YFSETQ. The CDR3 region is CASSRSGLAGEGSYEQYF. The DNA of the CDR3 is TGCGCCAGCAGCCGCTCGGGACTAGCGGGCGAGGGGTCCTACGAGCAGTACTTC.

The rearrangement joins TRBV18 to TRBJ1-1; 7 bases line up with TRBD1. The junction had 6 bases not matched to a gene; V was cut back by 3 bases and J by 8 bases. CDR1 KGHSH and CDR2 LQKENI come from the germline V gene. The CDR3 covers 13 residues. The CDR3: CASSPGQNIEAFF. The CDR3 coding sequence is TGTGCCAGCTCACCGGGACAGAATATCGAAGCTTTCTTT. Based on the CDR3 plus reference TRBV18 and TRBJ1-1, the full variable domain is NAGVMQNPRHLVRRRGQEARLRCSPMKGHSHVYWYRQLPEEGLKFMVYLQKENIIDESGMPKERFSAEFPKEGPSILRIQQVVRGDSAAYFCASSPGQNIEAFFGQGTRLTVV.

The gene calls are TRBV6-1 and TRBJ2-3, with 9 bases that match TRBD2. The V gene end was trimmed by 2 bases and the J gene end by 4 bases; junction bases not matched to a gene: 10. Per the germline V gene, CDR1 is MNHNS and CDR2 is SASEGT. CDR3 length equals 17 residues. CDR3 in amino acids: CASSEYGGGAGADTQYF. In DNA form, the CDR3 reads TGTGCCAGCAGTGAATATGGCGGGGGGGCCGGGGCAGATACGCAGTATTTT.

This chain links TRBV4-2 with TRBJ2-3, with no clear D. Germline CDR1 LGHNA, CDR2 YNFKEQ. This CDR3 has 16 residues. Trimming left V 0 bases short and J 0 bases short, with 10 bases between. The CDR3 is CASSQDYSSSTDTQYF. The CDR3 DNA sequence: TGTGCCAGCAGCCAAGATTACAGTTCTAGCACAGATACGCAGTATTTT.

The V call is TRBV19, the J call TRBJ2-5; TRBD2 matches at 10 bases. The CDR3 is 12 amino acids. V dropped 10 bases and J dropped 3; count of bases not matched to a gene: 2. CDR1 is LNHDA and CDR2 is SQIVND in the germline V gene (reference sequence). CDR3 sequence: CATGLAEETQYF. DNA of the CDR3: TGTGCCACAGGACTAGCGGAAGAGACCCAGTACTTC. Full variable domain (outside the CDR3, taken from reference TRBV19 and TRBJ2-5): DGGITQSPKYLFRKEGQNVTLSCEQNLNHDAMYWYRQDPGQGLRLIYYSQIVNDFQKGDIAEGYSVSREKKESFPLTVTSAQKNPTAFYLCATGLAEETQYFGPGTRLLVL.

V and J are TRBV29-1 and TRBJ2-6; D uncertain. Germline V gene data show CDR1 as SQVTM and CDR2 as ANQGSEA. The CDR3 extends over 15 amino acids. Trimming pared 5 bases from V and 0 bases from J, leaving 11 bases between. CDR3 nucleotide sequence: TGCAGCGTTTCTAACAGAAGCTCTGGGGCCAACGTCCTGACTTTC. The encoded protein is CSVSNRSSGANVLTF.

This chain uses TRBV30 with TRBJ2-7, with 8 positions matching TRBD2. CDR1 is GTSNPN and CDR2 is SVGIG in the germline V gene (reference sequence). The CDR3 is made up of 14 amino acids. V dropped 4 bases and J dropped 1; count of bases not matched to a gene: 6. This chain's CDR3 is CAWTGGRRSYEQYF. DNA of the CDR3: TGTGCCTGGACGGGCGGGAGGAGGTCCTACGAGCAGTACTTC. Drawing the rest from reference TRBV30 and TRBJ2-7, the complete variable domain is SQTIHQWPATLVQPVGSPLSLECTVEGTSNPNLYWYRQAAGRGLQLLFYSVGIGQISSEVPQNLSASRPQDRQFILSSKKLLLSDSGFYLCAWTGGRRSYEQYFGPGTRLTVT.

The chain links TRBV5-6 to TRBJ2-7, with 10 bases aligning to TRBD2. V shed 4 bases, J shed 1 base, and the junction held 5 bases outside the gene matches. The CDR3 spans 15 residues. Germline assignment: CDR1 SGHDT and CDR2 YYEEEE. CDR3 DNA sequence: TGTGCCAGCAGCCTCAGGACTAGCGGTTCCTACGAGCAGTACTTC. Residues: CASSLRTSGSYEQYF.

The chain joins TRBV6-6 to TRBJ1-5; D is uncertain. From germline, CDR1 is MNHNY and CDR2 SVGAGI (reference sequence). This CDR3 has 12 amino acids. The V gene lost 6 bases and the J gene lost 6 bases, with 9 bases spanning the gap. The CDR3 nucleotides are TGTGCCAGCAGGTACGAGGGTCAGCCCCAGCATTTT. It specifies CASRYEGQPQHF.

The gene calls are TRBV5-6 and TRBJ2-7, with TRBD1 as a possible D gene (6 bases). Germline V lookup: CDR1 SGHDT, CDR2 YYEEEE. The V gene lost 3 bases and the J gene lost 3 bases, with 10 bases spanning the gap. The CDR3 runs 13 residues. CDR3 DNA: TGTGCCAGCAGCTATTCGACAGGCTACGAGCAGTACTTC. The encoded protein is CASSYSTGYEQYF.

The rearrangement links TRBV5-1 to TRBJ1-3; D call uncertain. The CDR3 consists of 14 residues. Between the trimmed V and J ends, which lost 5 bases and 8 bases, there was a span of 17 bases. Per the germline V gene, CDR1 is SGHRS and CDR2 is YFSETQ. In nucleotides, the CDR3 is TGCGCCAGCAGAGTTCTTCACGAGAGGGACACCATATATTTT. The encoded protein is CASRVLHERDTIYF.

CDR3 amino acids: CAWLEADTQYF. The CDR3 DNA reads TGTGCCTGGCTGGAGGCAGATACGCAGTATTTT. The chain carries TRBV30 and TRBJ2-3; tentative D call: TRBD2 (5 bases). V lost 5 bases and J lost 4, with 7 bases in between. The V gene's germline CDR1 is GTSNPN and CDR2 SVGIG (reference sequence). This CDR3 is built from 11 residues.

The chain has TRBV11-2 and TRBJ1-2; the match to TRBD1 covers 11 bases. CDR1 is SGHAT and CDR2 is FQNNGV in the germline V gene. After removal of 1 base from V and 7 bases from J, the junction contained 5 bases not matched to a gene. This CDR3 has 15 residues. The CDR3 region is CASSLGTGGLTGYTF. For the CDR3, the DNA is TGTGCCAGCAGCTTAGGGACAGGGGGCTTGACTGGCTACACCTTC. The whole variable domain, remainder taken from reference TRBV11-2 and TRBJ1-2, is EAGVAQSPRYKIIEKRQSVAFWCNPISGHATLYWYQQILGQGPKLLIQFQNNGVVDDSQLPKDRFSAERLKGVDSTLKIQPAKLEDSAVYLCASSLGTGGLTGYTFGSGTRLTVV.

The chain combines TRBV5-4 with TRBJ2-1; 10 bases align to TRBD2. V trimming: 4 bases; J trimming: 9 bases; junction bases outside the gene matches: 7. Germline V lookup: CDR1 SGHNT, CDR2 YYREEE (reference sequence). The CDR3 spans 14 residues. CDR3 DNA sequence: TGTGCCAGCAGCCTTAGCGGGAGGATAAGTGAGCAGTTCTTC. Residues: CASSLSGRISEQFF.

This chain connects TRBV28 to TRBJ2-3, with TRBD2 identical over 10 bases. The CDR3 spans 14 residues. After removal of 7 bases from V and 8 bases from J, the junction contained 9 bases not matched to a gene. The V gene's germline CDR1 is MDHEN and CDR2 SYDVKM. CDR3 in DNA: TGTGCCAGCAATGGGGCTAGCGGGAGCCCTACGCAGTATTTT. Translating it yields CASNGASGSPTQYF.

CDR3 nucleotides: TGTGCCAGCTCACCGCCGGGACTGGAGGGGACCGGGGAGCTGTTTTTT. Translating it yields CASSPPGLEGTGELFF. The V gene is TRBV18, the J gene TRBJ2-2; TRBD2 is a possible D gene (6 bases). From germline, CDR1 is KGHSH and CDR2 LQKENI. Deletions cut 3 bases from V and 5 bases from J, with 16 bases between. The CDR3 spans 16 residues.

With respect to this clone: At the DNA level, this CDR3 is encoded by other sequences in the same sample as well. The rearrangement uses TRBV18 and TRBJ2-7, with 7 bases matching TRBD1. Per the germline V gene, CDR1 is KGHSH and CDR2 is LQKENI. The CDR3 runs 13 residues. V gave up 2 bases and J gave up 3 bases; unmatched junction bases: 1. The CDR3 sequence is CASSPRDSYEQYF. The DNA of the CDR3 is TGTGCCAGCTCACCAAGGGACAGCTACGAGCAGTACTTC.

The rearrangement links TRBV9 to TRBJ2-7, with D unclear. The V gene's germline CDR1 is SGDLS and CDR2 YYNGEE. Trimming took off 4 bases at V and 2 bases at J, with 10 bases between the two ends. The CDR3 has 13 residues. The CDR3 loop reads CASSPRSTYEQYF. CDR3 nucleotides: TGTGCCAGCAGCCCGAGGTCTACCTACGAGCAGTACTTC.

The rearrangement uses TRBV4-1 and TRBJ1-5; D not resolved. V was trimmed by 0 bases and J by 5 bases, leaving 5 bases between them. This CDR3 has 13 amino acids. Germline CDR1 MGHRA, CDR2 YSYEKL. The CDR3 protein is CASSQDRDQPQHF. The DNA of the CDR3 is TGCGCCAGCAGCCAAGATCGTGATCAGCCCCAGCATTTT.